This T cell receptor beta chain was sequenced during a study of metastatic and nonmetastatic thyroid tumors. Overall study: Repertoires from blood and tumor or nodule tissue of malignant and benign thyroid patients were compared. Broader study findings: TCR beta diversity was reportedly significantly higher in malignant thyroid tumors than benign nodules, in blood and tumor.

As for this clone: What it recognizes is unknown. The junction departs from the called germline gene at one end, perhaps through a read error.

Every patient underwent thyroid surgery untreated. The CDR3 spans 17 residues. CDR1 is MDHEN and CDR2 is SYDVKM in the germline V gene. As handled by the study authors: For papillary thyroid cancer, a distant-metastasis classifier was constructed from CDR3 differences observed across clinicopathological groups. TCRdb re-processed the PCR reads through MiXCR. The V and J calls and clone size are TCRdb's, not the authors'. The sample records 25,000 to 30,000 clones, roughly 4% being singletons. The J gene is TRBJ2-6, the V gene TRBV28, with a tentative D call TRBD2 (7 bases). Sequenced sample: blood. The TCR was taken from a male donor with papillary thyroid cancer or a benign thyroid nodule (not recorded which). Some clones in this sample may be carry-over from other donors' samples. The CDR3 DNA reads TGTGCCAGCAGTTCCCCGGGAGGCACCTCTGGGGGCAACGTCCTGACCTTC. The encoded protein is CASSSPGGTSGGNVLTF.